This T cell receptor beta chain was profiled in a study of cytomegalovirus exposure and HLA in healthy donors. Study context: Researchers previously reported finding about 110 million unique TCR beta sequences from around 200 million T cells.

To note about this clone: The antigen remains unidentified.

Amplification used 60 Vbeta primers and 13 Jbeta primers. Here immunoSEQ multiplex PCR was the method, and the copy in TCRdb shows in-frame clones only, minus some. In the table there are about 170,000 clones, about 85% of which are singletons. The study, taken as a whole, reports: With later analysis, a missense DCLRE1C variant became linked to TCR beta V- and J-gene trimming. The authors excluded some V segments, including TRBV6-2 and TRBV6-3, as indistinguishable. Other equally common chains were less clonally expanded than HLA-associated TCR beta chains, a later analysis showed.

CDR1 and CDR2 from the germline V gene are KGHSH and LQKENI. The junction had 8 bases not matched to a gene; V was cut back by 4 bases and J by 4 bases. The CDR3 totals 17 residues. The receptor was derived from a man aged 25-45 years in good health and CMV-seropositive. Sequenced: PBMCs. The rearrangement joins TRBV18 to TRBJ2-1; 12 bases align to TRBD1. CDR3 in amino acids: CASSLGTGGYAYNEQFF. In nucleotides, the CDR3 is TGTGCCAGCTCACTAGGGACAGGGGGCTATGCGTACAATGAGCAGTTCTTC.